One and the same sample provided the 18 T cell receptor beta chains below, sequenced in a study of identical twins. TCRdb re-called the 5' RACE reads with MiXCR, one entry per CDR3 protein. The sample consists of approximately 500,000 distinct CDR3 sequences, 20% to 25% of them appearing once. A further study also used this sample, focusing on T cells expressing NK-cell markers.

The source material was CD4+ T cells sorted from blood. All receptors come from a woman under 30 in good health.

This clonotype was found once. The chain links TRBV20-1 to TRBJ2-5, with TRBD2 identical over 10 bases. Germline values: CDR1 DFQATT, CDR2 SNEGSKA (reference sequence). The CDR3 totals 15 residues. The V segment lost 0 bases and the J segment 4 bases; nucleotides outside the gene matches: 5. The CDR3 loop is CSARDQLAGRETQYF. In DNA, the CDR3 is TGCAGTGCTAGAGATCAACTAGCGGGGAGAGAGACCCAGTACTTC.

The sample holds a few counts of this clonotype. The chain uses TRBV5-1 and TRBJ2-3; 7 bases agree with TRBD1. Germline-derived CDR1 and CDR2 are SGHRS and YFSETQ. V was pared by 4 bases and J by 4 bases, with 6 bases of the junction left unmatched. The CDR3 consists of 14 residues. The CDR3 protein is CASSLMTGSDTQYF. CDR3 bases: TGCGCCAGCAGCCTTATGACAGGGTCAGATACGCAGTATTTT. Using reference TRBV5-1 and TRBJ2-3 for the parts outside the CDR3, the full variable domain is KAGVTQTPRYLIKTRGQQVTLSCSPISGHRSVSWYQQTPGQGLQFLFEYFSETQRNKGNFPGRFSGRQFSNSRSEMNVSTLELGDSALYLCASSLMTGSDTQYFGPGTRLTVL.

This clonotype was observed a handful of times. The chain combines TRBV11-2 with TRBJ2-2; D gene ambiguous. Germline loops: CDR1 SGHAT, CDR2 FQNNGV. The CDR3 is 11 amino acids. V gave up 4 bases and J gave up 6 bases, with 3 bases separating them. CDR3 in DNA: TGTGCCAGCAGCTCCCCCGGGGAGCTGTTTTTT. Residues: CASSSPGELFF.

The chain employs TRBV5-5 and TRBJ1-1, with D tentatively TRBD1 (5 bases). The V end was cut by 0 bases, the J end by 3 bases, with 15 bases between. Germline CDR1 and CDR2: SGHKS and YYEKEE (reference sequence). This CDR3 spans 16 amino acids. CDR3: CASSLGIKTAHTEAFF. CDR3 in DNA: TGTGCCAGCAGCTTGGGGATTAAGACAGCACACACTGAAGCTTTCTTT.

This clonotype was detected a few times. J is TRBJ1-6 and V is TRBV6-1; 8 nucleotides line up with TRBD1. After removal of 7 bases from V and 9 bases from J, the junction contained 17 bases not matched to a gene. Germline V gives CDR1 MNHNS, CDR2 SASEGT. The CDR3 loop spans 17 amino acids. The CDR3 bases are TGTGCCAGCAAGTCCCTCTGGCGCCAGGGGGCCAGTTCACCCCTCCACTTT. Translation gives CASKSLWRQGASSPLHF.

The chain couples TRBV5-6 to TRBJ2-1; the D is unclear. V lost 0 bases to trimming and J lost 9 bases, with 10 bases between them. The CDR3 sequence is 13 residues long. Germline assignment: CDR1 SGHDT and CDR2 YYEEEE. The CDR3 DNA is TGTGCCAGCAGCTTGGATGGCAGAGGTGAGCAGTTCTTC. Protein sequence: CASSLDGRGEQFF.

The rearrangement links TRBV10-2 to TRBJ1-2, with 10 bases aligning to TRBD1. Looked up from germline, CDR1 is WSHSY and CDR2 is SAAADI. The CDR3 sequence is 14 residues long. Losses at the gene ends were 6 bases for V and 5 bases for J; bases not matched to a gene: 6. This CDR3 is CASSTGTGEYGYTF. The CDR3 DNA reads TGCGCCAGCAGCACCGGGACAGGGGAGTATGGCTACACCTTC.

The chain joins TRBV28 to TRBJ2-5; TRBD2 matches 9 bases. Germline CDR1 and CDR2: MDHEN and SYDVKM. This CDR3 has 16 amino acids. The junction had 11 bases not matched to a gene; V was cut back by 4 bases and J by 5 bases. The CDR3 sequence: CASSWSSGMGIETQYF. DNA for the CDR3: TGTGCCAGCAGTTGGTCTAGCGGGATGGGTATTGAGACCCAGTACTTC.

This clonotype turned up a few times. This chain uses TRBV7-2 with TRBJ2-1; 7 positions match TRBD2. The CDR3 runs to 15 residues. Per the germline V gene, CDR1 is SGHTA and CDR2 is FQGNSA. V shed 2 bases, J shed 2 bases, and the junction held 3 bases outside the gene matches. Here the CDR3 reads CASSLLAATYNEQFF. CDR3 nucleotide sequence: TGTGCCAGCAGCTTACTAGCGGCTACCTACAATGAGCAGTTCTTC.

This clonotype has more than one count but fewer than ten. This chain links TRBV7-2 with TRBJ1-1; perhaps TRBD1 as D (5 bases). The V and J ends lost 4 bases and 3 bases respectively, with 9 bases between them. CDR3 length: 13 residues. Germline CDR1 is SGHTA and CDR2 is FQGNSA. Written as DNA, the CDR3 is TGTGCCAGCAGCTGGACACGGTACACTGAAGCTTTCTTT. Translated: CASSWTRYTEAFF.

This clonotype was counted only a few times. The rearrangement links TRBV7-2 to TRBJ2-3; D unclear. Trimming cost V 5 bases and J 4 bases, with 10 bases left between them. This CDR3 has 13 amino acids. The germline V gene encodes CDR1 SGHTA and CDR2 FQGNSA. CDR3 amino acids: CASSPTGADTQYF. Written as DNA, the CDR3 is TGTGCCAGCAGCCCCACCGGCGCAGATACGCAGTATTTT.

This clonotype was counted only a few times. V and J are TRBV20-1 and TRBJ2-1, with 7 bases lining up with TRBD2. The CDR3 sequence is 16 residues long. Germline lookup yields CDR1 DFQATT and CDR2 SNEGSKA (reference sequence). V was clipped by 1 base and J by 3 bases; unmatched bases: 9. DNA for the CDR3: TGCAGTGCTAGAGTAGCCGGCGGGAGAAACTACAATGAGCAGTTCTTC. This gives the protein CSARVAGGRNYNEQFF.

This clonotype was seen only a few times. The chain links TRBV10-3 to TRBJ2-7; 7 nucleotides line up with TRBD1. Per the germline V gene, CDR1 is ENHRY and CDR2 is SYGVKD. Losses at the gene ends were 6 bases for V and 3 bases for J; bases not matched to a gene: 5. This CDR3 has 13 amino acids. The CDR3 reads CAIRMGQNYEQYF. CDR3 nucleotides: TGTGCCATCAGGATGGGACAGAACTACGAGCAGTACTTC.

This rearrangement joins TRBV20-1 to TRBJ2-5; 7 bases align to TRBD2. Germline CDR1 and CDR2: DFQATT and SNEGSKA (reference sequence). Trimming at V came to 1 base and at J to 0 bases, leaving 5 bases not matched to a gene. This CDR3 region has 15 residues. CDR3: CSARAVSGYQETQYF. The CDR3 bases are TGCAGTGCTAGAGCGGTTAGCGGGTACCAAGAGACCCAGTACTTC.

This clonotype has a handful of counts. J is TRBJ1-2 and V is TRBV5-5, with a weak D call TRBD1 (6 bases). This CDR3 spans 13 amino acids. Germline V gene sequence: CDR1 SGHKS, CDR2 YYEKEE (reference sequence). The germline V and J ends were trimmed by 4 bases and 6 bases, with 13 bases remaining between them. CDR3: CASSTGPRDGYTF. CDR3 nucleotide sequence: TGTGCCAGCAGCACAGGGCCTCGCGATGGCTACACCTTC.

In this sample, this clonotype turned up a few times. The chain employs TRBV29-1 and TRBJ2-5, with unresolved D. The V gene's germline CDR1 is SQVTM and CDR2 ANQGSEA. This CDR3 has 14 residues. Trimming cost V 6 bases and J 4 bases, with 18 bases left between them. CDR3 DNA sequence: TGCAGCGTCGGTTTTAACATTGAAGGAGAGACCCAGTACTTC. This codes for CSVGFNIEGETQYF.

The chain joins TRBV20-1 to TRBJ2-5; 7 positions agree with TRBD2. Trimming at V came to 3 bases and at J to 4 bases, leaving 2 bases not matched to a gene. The CDR3 loop spans 12 amino acids. Per the germline V gene, CDR1 is DFQATT and CDR2 is SNEGSKA (reference sequence). Here the CDR3 reads CSASGGVETQYF. The CDR3 bases are TGCAGTGCTAGTGGGGGGGTAGAGACCCAGTACTTC.

This chain links TRBV7-2 with TRBJ2-2, with D maybe TRBD1 (5 bases). Germline CDR1 is SGHTA and CDR2 is FQGNSA. Trimming left V 1 base short and J 6 bases short, with 15 bases between. The CDR3 runs 16 residues. Written as DNA, the CDR3 is TGTGCCAGCAGCTTAGTTGGTTCAGGGTTCGCCGGGGAGCTGTTTTTT. Its protein product is CASSLVGSGFAGELFF.